One sample yielded the 12 T cell receptor beta chains listed below, sequenced in a study of blood T cell repertoires in COVID-19. TCRdb keeps only in-frame clones here, not all; method: immunoSEQ multiplex PCR. The data contain about 140,000 clones, 86% of them singletons. What was sequenced was peripheral blood. Source of these receptors: a woman aged 55-75 years with acute or convalescent COVID-19.

This chain joins TRBV4-3 and TRBJ1-1, with unresolved D. The CDR3 has 13 residues. Between the trimmed V and J ends, which lost 0 bases and 7 bases, there was a span of 9 bases. Germline assignment: CDR1 LGHNA and CDR2 YSLEER. CDR3 bases: TGCGCCAGCAGCCAAGAGACAACAGTTGAAGCTTTCTTT. Protein: CASSQETTVEAFF.

This rearrangement joins TRBV5-6 to TRBJ2-2, with 7 bases lining up with TRBD1. The CDR3 is made up of 14 amino acids. V lost 7 bases to trimming and J lost 0 bases; unmatched junction nucleotides: 3. Germline-derived CDR1 and CDR2 are SGHDT and YYEEEE. CDR3 amino acids: CASAGTANTGELFF. The CDR3 DNA reads as TGTGCCAGCGCCGGGACAGCGAACACCGGGGAGCTGTTTTTT. Full variable domain (missing parts from reference TRBV5-6 and TRBJ2-2): DAGVTQSPTHLIKTRGQQVTLRCSPKSGHDTVSWYQQALGQGPQFIFQYYEEEERQRGNFPDRFSGHQFPNYSSELNVNALLLGDSALYLCASAGTANTGELFFGEGSRLTVL.

The chain combines TRBV27 with TRBJ1-3; maybe TRBD1 (6 bases). The germline V and J ends were trimmed by 6 bases and 0 bases, with 12 bases remaining between them. The CDR3 contains 15 residues. CDR1 is MNHEY, CDR2 SMNVEV, per germline (reference sequence). This chain's CDR3 is CASRMTGSSGNTIYF. CDR3 in DNA: TGTGCCAGCAGAATGACAGGAAGCTCTGGAAACACCATATATTTT.

This clone has a single count. The V and J genes are TRBV28 and TRBJ2-7; 7 positions agree with TRBD1. CDR1 MDHEN and CDR2 SYDVKM come from the germline V gene. This CDR3 is 15 amino acids long. V shed 6 bases, J shed 5 bases, and the junction held 13 bases outside the gene matches. The CDR3 spells CASSQQGPNPHEQYF. CDR3 coding DNA: TGTGCCAGCAGCCAACAGGGGCCCAACCCCCACGAGCAGTACTTC.

J is TRBJ2-2 and V is TRBV9; no reliable D call. CDR3 length: 15 amino acids. Germline CDR1 and CDR2: SGDLS and YYNGEE. Trimming left V 0 bases short and J 7 bases short, with 13 bases between. The CDR3 is CASSVGHRANGELFF. The CDR3 nucleotides read TGTGCCAGCAGCGTAGGTCACAGAGCTAACGGGGAGCTGTTTTTT. Looking up the rest from reference TRBV9 and TRBJ2-2 gives the full variable domain: DSGVTQTPKHLITATGQRVTLRCSPRSGDLSVYWYQQSLDQGLQFLIQYYNGEERAKGNILERFSAQQFPDLHSELNLSSLELGDSALYFCASSVGHRANGELFFGEGSRLTVL.

This clone was detected only once. The chain carries TRBV2 and TRBJ2-3; weak D call: TRBD2 (5 bases). V was pared by 7 bases and J by 1 base, with 12 bases between. The CDR3 has 14 residues. In germline, CDR1 is SNHLY, CDR2 FYNNEI. The CDR3 is CASILVRGTDTQYF. The CDR3 DNA follows: TGTGCCAGCATACTAGTACGGGGCACAGATACGCAGTATTTT.

The chain is built from TRBV7-9 and TRBJ1-2, with D perhaps TRBD1 (6 bases). With 5 bases removed from V and 1 base from J, the gap between germline ends came to 14 bases. The CDR3 is 15 amino acids. The germline V gene encodes CDR1 SEHNR and CDR2 FQNEAQ (reference sequence). CDR3 sequence: CASSLGQTINYGYTF. DNA for the CDR3: TGTGCCAGCAGCCTTGGACAGACCATTAACTATGGCTACACCTTC.

The rearrangement links TRBV3-1 (or the pseudogene TRBV3-2) to TRBJ2-5; perhaps TRBD2 as D (5 bases). V was trimmed by 0 bases and J by 3 bases, leaving 11 bases between them. Germline V gene data show CDR1 as LGHDT and CDR2 as YNNKEL (reference sequence). This CDR3 spans 15 amino acids. The CDR3, as DNA: TGTGCCAGCAGCCAAGAATTAAGGACTGAAGAGACCCAGTACTTC. Amino acids: CASSQELRTEETQYF.

This chain uses TRBV27 with TRBJ2-1; 11 bases are a match to TRBD2. With V trimmed by 5 bases and J by 8 bases, 11 bases remained unmatched. The germline V gene has CDR1 MNHEY and CDR2 SMNVEV (reference sequence). There are 16 residues in the CDR3. CDR3 region: CASSIRLAGLVDEQFF. The CDR3 DNA is TGTGCCAGCAGTATCCGACTAGCGGGGCTGGTTGATGAGCAGTTCTTC.

This sequence joins TRBV19 and TRBJ2-3; D not resolved. The CDR3 totals 12 residues. Between the trimmed V and J ends, which lost 4 bases and 2 bases, there was a span of 4 bases. CDR1 is LNHDA and CDR2 is SQIVND in the germline V gene (reference sequence). This CDR3 reads CASSKHTDTQYF. In nucleotides, the CDR3 is TGTGCCAGTAGTAAACACACAGATACGCAGTATTTT.

V usage is TRBV2 and J usage is TRBJ1-5; a possible D gene is TRBD1 (6 bases). The germline CDR1 and CDR2 sequences are SNHLY and FYNNEI. The V end lost 6 bases, the J end lost 0 bases, and 9 bases lay between the germline ends. The CDR3 is made up of 14 amino acids. In DNA, the CDR3 is TGTGCCAGCAGCGGGGACATTAGCAATCAGCCCCAGCATTTT. Protein product: CASSGDISNQPQHF. Drawing the rest from reference TRBV2 and TRBJ1-5, the complete variable domain is EPEVTQTPSHQVTQMGQEVILRCVPISNHLYFYWYRQILGQKVEFLVSFYNNEISEKSEIFDDQFSVERPDGSNFTLKIRSTKLEDSAMYFCASSGDISNQPQHFGDGTRLSIL.

J is TRBJ1-6 and V is TRBV11-3; D is ambiguous. CDR1 and CDR2 from the germline V gene are SGHNT and YENEEA. The V and J ends lost 1 base and 4 bases respectively, with 8 bases between them. There are 15 residues in the CDR3. The CDR3 loop is CASSLGRQYNSPLHF. The CDR3 nucleotides read TGTGCCAGCAGCTTAGGCAGACAATATAATTCACCCCTCCACTTT. Drawing the rest from reference TRBV11-3 and TRBJ1-6, the complete variable domain is EAGVVQSPRYKIIEKKQPVAFWCNPISGHNTLYWYLQNLGQGPELLIRYENEEAVDDSQLPKDRFSAERLKGVDSTLKIQPAELGDSAVYLCASSLGRQYNSPLHFGNGTRLTVT.